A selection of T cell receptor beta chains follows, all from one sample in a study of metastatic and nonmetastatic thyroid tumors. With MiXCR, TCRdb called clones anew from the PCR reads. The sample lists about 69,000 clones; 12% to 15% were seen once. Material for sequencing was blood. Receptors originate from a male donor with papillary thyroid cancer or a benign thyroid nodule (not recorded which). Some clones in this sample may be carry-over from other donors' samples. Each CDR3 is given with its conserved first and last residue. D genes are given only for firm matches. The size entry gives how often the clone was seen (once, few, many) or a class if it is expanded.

CASMPGTSANEQYF,TGTGCCAGCATGCCCGGGACTAGCGCTAACGAGCAGTACTTC,TRBV5-4,TRBD2,TRBJ2-7,many
CAWTGTNEKLFF,TGTGCCTGGACAGGGACTAATGAAAAACTGTTTTTT,TRBV30,.,TRBJ1-4,many
CASSQVWRERTDTQYF,TGTGCCAGCAGCCAAGTTTGGCGGGAGCGTACAGATACGCAGTATTTT,TRBV4-2,TRBD2,TRBJ2-3,many
CASSQLPGQGQETQYF,TGCGCCAGCAGCCAATTGCCGGGACAGGGCCAAGAGACCCAGTACTTC,TRBV4-1,TRBD1,TRBJ2-5,many
CAWSEGLGQPQHF,TGTGCCTGGAGTGAGGGGTTAGGGCAGCCCCAGCATTTT,TRBV30,.,TRBJ1-5,many
CASSLWRGYQETQYF,TGTGCCAGCAGTTTATGGCGGGGTTACCAAGAGACCCAGTACTTC,TRBV27,.,TRBJ2-5,many
CASSVEATSYNEQFF,TGTGCCAGCAGCGTAGAGGCAACCTCGTACAATGAGCAGTTCTTC,TRBV9,.,TRBJ2-1,many
CASSLYQANNEKLFF,TGTGCCAGCAGTTTATATCAGGCAAATAATGAAAAACTGTTTTTT,TRBV28,.,TRBJ1-4,many
CASSDFQRWGRGQETQYF,TGTGCCAGCAGTGACTTCCAAAGATGGGGGAGAGGCCAAGAGACCCAGTACTTC,TRBV6-4,.,TRBJ2-5,many
CASRTGKDF,TGTGCCAGCAGAACAGGGAAGGATTTC,TRBV6-7,.,TRBJ2-1,many